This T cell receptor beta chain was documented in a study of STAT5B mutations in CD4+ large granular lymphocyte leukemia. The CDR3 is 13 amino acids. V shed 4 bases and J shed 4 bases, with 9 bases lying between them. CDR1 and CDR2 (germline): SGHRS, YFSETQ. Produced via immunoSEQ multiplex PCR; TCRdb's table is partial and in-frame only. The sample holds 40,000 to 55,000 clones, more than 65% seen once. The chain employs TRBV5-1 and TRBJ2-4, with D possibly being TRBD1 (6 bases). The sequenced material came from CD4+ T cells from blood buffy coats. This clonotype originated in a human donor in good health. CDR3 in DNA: TGCGCCAGCAGCGCCGGACAGAAAAACATTCAGTACTTC. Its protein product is CASSAGQKNIQYF.